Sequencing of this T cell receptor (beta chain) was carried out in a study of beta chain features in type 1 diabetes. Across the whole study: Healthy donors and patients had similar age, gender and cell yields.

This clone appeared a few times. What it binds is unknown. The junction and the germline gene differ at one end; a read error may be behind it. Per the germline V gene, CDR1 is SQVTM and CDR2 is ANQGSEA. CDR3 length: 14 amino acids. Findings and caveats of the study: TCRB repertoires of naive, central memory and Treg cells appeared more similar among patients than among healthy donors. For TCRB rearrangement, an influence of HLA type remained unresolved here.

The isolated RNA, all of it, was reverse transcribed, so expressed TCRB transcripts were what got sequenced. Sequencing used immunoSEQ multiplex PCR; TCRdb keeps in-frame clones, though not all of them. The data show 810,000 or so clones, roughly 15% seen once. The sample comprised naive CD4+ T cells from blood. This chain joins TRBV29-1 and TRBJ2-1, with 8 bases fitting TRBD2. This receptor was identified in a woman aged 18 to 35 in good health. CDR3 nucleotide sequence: TGCAGCGTTGTAACTAGCGGAGCTTACAATGAGCTGTTCTTC. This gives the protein CSVVTSGAYNELFF.